Listed below are T cell receptor beta chains from one sample, sequenced in a study of neurological immune-mediated disorders. TCRdb independently ran MiXCR on the 5' RACE reads; one entry per CDR3 protein. The sample lists 95,000 to 150,000 distinct CDR3 sequences; about 3.2% were seen once. Material: PBMCs. These receptors were collected from a woman aged 25 to 39 with multiple sclerosis. CDR3s include the opening cysteine and the closing phenylalanine or tryptophan. The order of the fields is D gene, CDR3 length, J gene, clone size, V gene, CDR3 protein, CDR3 DNA. A D gene is named only where the DNA matches it firmly. Clone size appears in some rows only: once, few, many, or a class for an expanded clone.

-,13,TRBJ1-5,many,TRBV5-1,CASSLEGPSPQHF,TGCGCCAGCAGCTTGGAAGGACCTTCGCCCCAGCATTTT
-,15,TRBJ2-2,many,TRBV27,CASSLRDINTGELFF,TGTGCCAGCAGTTTACGGGACATTAACACCGGGGAGCTGTTTTTT
TRBD2,18,TRBJ2-5,many,TRBV5-1,CASRPAGLAGESQETQYF,TGCGCCAGTCGTCCGGCGGGACTAGCGGGGGAGAGCCAAGAGACCCAGTACTTC
TRBD2,16,TRBJ2-3,many,TRBV20-1,CSARILAGGLTDTQYF,TGCAGTGCTAGAATACTAGCGGGGGGCCTCACAGATACGCAGTATTTT
TRBD1,12,TRBJ1-1,many,TRBV12-3/TRBV12-4,CASRKTGDAAFF,TGTGCCAGCAGAAAGACAGGGGACGCGGCTTTCTTT
-,15,TRBJ2-2,many,TRBV7-2,CASSLSRGRSGELFF,TGTGCCAGCAGCTTATCCCGAGGGCGGTCCGGGGAGCTGTTTTTT
TRBD2,18,TRBJ2-2,many,TRBV7-9,CASSSLLAEITNTGELFF,TGTGCCAGCAGCTCGCTACTAGCGGAGATAACGAACACCGGGGAGCTGTTTTTT
-,15,TRBJ1-2,few,TRBV6-2/TRBV6-3,CASSLDRRANYGYTF,TGTGCCAGCAGTCTCGACAGAAGGGCTAACTATGGCTACACCTTC
-,14,TRBJ1-3,many,TRBV5-5,CASSLRSSGNTIYF,TGTGCCAGCAGCTTAAGGAGCTCTGGAAACACCATATATTTT
-,14,TRBJ1-4,many,TRBV7-6,CASSLTGSGEKLFF,TGTGCCAGCAGCTTAACAGGGAGTGGGGAAAAACTGTTTTTT
-,16,TRBJ1-6,many,TRBV20-1,CSARDAMGAYNSPLHF,TGCAGTGCTAGAGATGCAATGGGGGCCTATAATTCACCCCTCCACTTT
-,14,TRBJ2-7,many,TRBV7-2,CASSLDSFSYEQYF,TGTGCCAGCAGCTTAGACAGCTTCTCCTACGAGCAGTACTTC
-,14,TRBJ2-1,many,TRBV5-1,CASSLAARVDEQFF,TGCGCCAGCAGCTTGGCCGCAAGGGTCGATGAGCAGTTCTTC
TRBD1,13,TRBJ1-1,many,TRBV6-2/TRBV6-3,CASRPRGTAEAFF,TGTGCCAGCAGGCCTCGGGGGACAGCAGAAGCTTTCTTT
-,16,TRBJ2-6,many,TRBV5-1,CASSSAVSSGANVLTF,TGCGCCAGCAGCTCAGCAGTTAGCTCTGGGGCCAACGTCCTGACTTTC
-,12,TRBJ1-1,few,TRBV20-1,CSASGGPGEAFF,TGCAGTGCTAGCGGAGGACCTGGTGAAGCTTTCTTT
-,17,TRBJ2-2,few,TRBV5-5,CASSLEAGVPNTGELFF,TGTGCCAGCAGCTTGGAAGCGGGTGTACCGAACACCGGGGAGCTGTTTTTT
-,12,TRBJ1-5,many,TRBV20-1,CSVGRTNQPQHF,TGCAGTGTGGGCAGGACAAATCAGCCCCAGCATTTT
TRBD2,15,TRBJ2-1,many,TRBV15,CATGVRVGRANEQFF,TGTGCCACCGGTGTTCGTGTCGGGAGGGCAAATGAGCAGTTCTTC
-,15,TRBJ1-6,many,TRBV27,CASKRGQKYNSPLHF,TGTGCCAGCAAAAGAGGACAGAAGTATAATTCACCCCTCCACTTT
TRBD2,20,TRBJ2-5,-,TRBV10-1,CASSESIPLAGGPGEETQYF,TGCGCCAGCAGTGAGTCGATCCCCTTAGCGGGGGGGCCGGGAGAAGAGACCCAGTACTTC
-,16,TRBJ2-7,many,TRBV7-2,CASSLVFWGSEYEQYF,TGTGCCAGCAGCTTAGTTTTTTGGGGCTCCGAATACGAGCAGTACTTC
TRBD2,17,TRBJ2-7,many,TRBV27,CASRLSGNRSSSYEQYF,TGTGCCAGCAGATTAAGCGGGAACAGGTCTAGCTCCTACGAGCAGTACTTC
TRBD1,16,TRBJ2-2,many,TRBV7-9,CASSFTGTVPPGELFF,TGTGCCAGCAGCTTTACCGGGACAGTCCCTCCCGGGGAGCTGTTTTTT
-,14,TRBJ2-2,many,TRBV7-2,CASSRGAGDGELFF,TGTGCCAGCAGCCGGGGGGCTGGAGACGGGGAGCTGTTTTTT
-,15,TRBJ1-1,many,TRBV12-3/TRBV12-4,CASSFSVGGNTEAFF,TGTGCCAGCAGTTTTAGTGTTGGGGGGAACACTGAAGCTTTCTTT
-,15,TRBJ2-4,many,TRBV5-1,CASSLVGEAKNIQYF,TGCGCCAGCAGCTTGGTGGGGGAGGCCAAAAACATTCAGTACTTC
-,14,TRBJ2-1,few,TRBV20-1,CSAKRELLYNEQFF,TGCAGTGCTAAACGCGAACTACTCTACAATGAGCAGTTCTTC
TRBD1,12,TRBJ2-1,many,TRBV5-1,CASSTTGPEQFF,TGCGCCAGCAGCACGACAGGGCCTGAGCAGTTCTTC
-,12,TRBJ1-6,-,TRBV12-3/TRBV12-4,CASGYGNSTLNF,TGTGCCAGCGGATATGGGAATTCAACCCTCAACTTT
TRBD2,15,TRBJ2-1,few,TRBV6-6,CASSYRREGNNEQFF,TGTGCCAGCAGTTACAGGAGGGAGGGCAACAATGAGCAGTTCTTC
-,14,TRBJ1-1,few,TRBV3-1,CASSQWHRGAEAFF,TGTGCCAGCAGCCAATGGCATCGCGGGGCTGAAGCTTTCTTT
TRBD1,16,TRBJ1-5,many,TRBV20-1,CSAGLDTGTGNQPQHF,TGCAGTGCTGGACTTGATACCGGGACAGGGAATCAGCCCCAGCATTTT
TRBD1,13,TRBJ2-7,many,TRBV29-1,CSVDGQGGYEQYF,TGCAGCGTTGACGGACAGGGTGGGTACGAGCAGTACTTC
-,13,TRBJ2-3,many,TRBV20-1,CSASRAERDTQYF,TGCAGTGCTAGTAGGGCCGAGCGGGATACGCAGTATTTT
TRBD2,14,TRBJ2-1,many,TRBV20-1,CRASGGGPYNEQFF,TGCAGGGCCTCTGGGGGAGGGCCGTACAATGAGCAGTTCTTC
-,12,TRBJ2-1,many,TRBV29-1,CSPVGAYNEQFF,TGCAGCCCAGTCGGGGCCTACAATGAGCAGTTCTTC
-,14,TRBJ1-1,many,TRBV6-5,CASSYTDSYTEAFF,TGTGCCAGCAGTTACACTGACAGCTACACTGAAGCTTTCTTT
-,16,TRBJ2-1,many,TRBV5-6,CASSLTGRGSYNEQFF,TGTGCCAGCAGCTTAACGGGACGTGGGTCCTACAATGAGCAGTTCTTC
-,13,TRBJ2-7,few,TRBV7-2,CASSFYPNYEQYF,TGTGCCAGCAGCTTTTACCCGAACTACGAGCAGTACTTC
-,16,TRBJ1-5,many,TRBV15,CATSRELGSGNQPQHF,TGTGCCACCAGCAGAGAACTCGGGAGTGGCAATCAGCCCCAGCATTTT
TRBD2,17,TRBJ2-2,many,TRBV5-1,CASSLALAGASTGELFF,TGCGCCAGCAGCTTGGCACTAGCGGGGGCGTCAACCGGGGAGCTGTTTTTT
-,16,TRBJ1-5,many,TRBV5-5,CASSPIGAGGNQPQHF,TGTGCCAGCAGCCCAATTGGGGCTGGAGGCAATCAGCCCCAGCATTTT
-,14,TRBJ2-7,many,TRBV27,CASSPYGHSYEQYF,TGTGCCAGCAGTCCCTATGGACACTCCTACGAGCAGTACTTC
-,13,TRBJ1-2,few,TRBV6-6,CASSYSDLLGYTF,TGTGCCAGCAGTTACTCCGACTTGCTTGGCTACACCTTC
-,12,TRBJ1-1,many,TRBV5-1,CASSLIGAEAFF,TGCGCCAGCAGCTTGATAGGGGCTGAAGCTTTCTTT